A single sample is the source of the 10 T cell receptor beta chains below, sequenced in a study of T cell responses to AZD1222 COVID-19 vaccine. The data were produced by immunoSEQ multiplex PCR, yet TCRdb's version contains in-frame clones alone and is incomplete. This repertoire shows around 120,000 clones, less than 90% found once; its top ten account for 2% to 2.5%. The specimen comprised peripheral blood, sampled on day 0 of AZD1222 vaccination. The origin of the receptors is an adult in good health.

V usage is TRBV5-6 and J usage is TRBJ2-1; D gene ambiguous. The V and J ends lost 2 bases and 7 bases respectively, with 13 bases between them. Germline CDR1 and CDR2: SGHDT and YYEEEE. The CDR3 contains 14 residues. CDR3 nucleotides: TGTGCCAGCAGCTTAGTCGACCTCAGGAATGAGCAGTTCTTC. Protein product: CASSLVDLRNEQFF.

The chain recombines TRBV28 with TRBJ1-6; D call uncertain. Trimming removed 6 bases from V and 0 bases from J, with 12 bases in between. In germline, CDR1 is MDHEN, CDR2 SYDVKM. This CDR3 is 16 amino acids long. The CDR3 coding sequence is TGTGCCAGCAGCCCCCGAAGTAGCTCCTATAATTCACCCCTCCACTTT. This gives the protein CASSPRSSSYNSPLHF.

This rearrangement joins TRBV7-9 to TRBJ1-1, with D maybe TRBD1 (5 bases). CDR1 SEHNR and CDR2 FQNEAQ come from the germline V gene (reference sequence). The CDR3 contains 11 residues. The V end lost 11 bases, the J end lost 2 bases, and 9 bases lay between the germline ends. CDR3 sequence: CAAGVNTEAFF. CDR3 nucleotides: TGTGCCGCGGGGGTCAACACTGAAGCTTTCTTT.

This chain uses TRBV3-1 (or the pseudogene TRBV3-2) with TRBJ1-5, with D hard to call. This CDR3 spans 14 amino acids. Germline V gives CDR1 LGHDT, CDR2 YNNKEL (reference sequence). Trimming pared 1 base from V and 7 bases from J, leaving 11 bases between. The CDR3 coding sequence is TGTGCCAGCAGCCAAGCCCGCTCGCTGCAGCCCCAGCATTTT. It is translated as CASSQARSLQPQHF.

The chain has TRBV28 and TRBJ1-2; D is unclear. CDR3 length equals 14 residues. The germline CDR1 and CDR2 sequences are MDHEN and SYDVKM. Trimming removed 8 bases at V and 5 bases at J, with 18 bases between. CDR3: CASSPTEGFYGYTF. Here the CDR3 DNA reads TGTGCCAGCTCCCCGACGGAGGGATTTTATGGCTACACCTTC.

The chain carries TRBV24-1 and TRBJ1-5, with D perhaps TRBD1 (6 bases). This CDR3 spans 14 amino acids. V lost 10 bases to trimming and J lost 3 bases, with 15 bases between them. Germline V gives CDR1 KGHDR, CDR2 SFDVKD. CDR3 protein: CATGQGSDNQPQHF. CDR3 DNA sequence: TGTGCCACAGGGCAGGGGAGCGACAATCAGCCCCAGCATTTT.

The chain recombines TRBV2 with TRBJ2-7; a possible D gene is TRBD1 (6 bases). Germline V gene data show CDR1 as SNHLY and CDR2 as FYNNEI. V dropped 5 bases and J dropped 2 bases, with 16 bases sitting between them. This CDR3 comprises 15 residues. CDR3 protein: CASSPTGLETYEQYF. In DNA, the CDR3 is TGTGCCAGCAGTCCGACAGGCCTGGAAACCTACGAGCAGTACTTC.

The CDR3 DNA is TGCGCCAGCAGCTTGGCCGGGACAGGCCCTAATCAGCCCCAGCATTTT. Protein sequence: CASSLAGTGPNQPQHF. The chain recombines TRBV5-1 with TRBJ1-5; 8 positions match TRBD1. After removal of 0 bases from V and 4 bases from J, the junction contained 6 bases not matched to a gene. The CDR3 has 16 residues. Germline CDR1 and CDR2: SGHRS and YFSETQ.

This sequence joins TRBV2 and TRBJ1-2; 8 bases map to TRBD1. There are 14 residues in the CDR3. The germline CDR1 and CDR2 sequences are SNHLY and FYNNEI. V shed 6 bases, J shed 4 bases, and the junction held 7 bases outside the gene matches. CDR3 amino acids: CASRRGQALYGYTF. CDR3 DNA: TGTGCCAGCAGGCGGGGACAGGCACTCTATGGCTACACCTTC.

The CDR3 sequence is CASSPDFHEQYF. CDR3 nucleotide sequence: TGCGCCAGCAGCCCCGATTTCCACGAGCAGTACTTC. The V call is TRBV4-1, the J call TRBJ2-7; D gene unclear. Germline-derived CDR1 and CDR2 are MGHRA and YSYEKL. The CDR3 length is 12 residues. V was clipped by 4 bases and J by 5 bases, with 9 bases between them.